A selection of T cell receptor beta chains follows, all from one sample in a study of CD8 T cells in ankylosing spondylitis. TCRdb redid the calling of the 5' RACE reads with MiXCR, one entry per CDR3 protein. The data contain a few hundred thousand distinct CDR3 sequences, roughly 13% of them singletons. The sample consisted of blood, either unsorted or a sorted T cell fraction (not recorded which). These receptors were taken from a male donor with ankylosing spondylitis. Both conserved end residues are part of each CDR3. D genes are given only for firm matches. Some rows mark clone size as missing; the rest say once, few, many or name a class of expanded clone.

TRBJ2-7,NA,TRBV7-9,NA,TGTGCCAGCAGCCCAGGGGGGACTTTCTCCTACGAGCAGTACTTC,CASSPGGTFSYEQYF
TRBJ2-5,NA,TRBV7-9,NA,TGTGCCAGCAGCTTAGGGGCAGTCCAAGAGACCCAGTACTTC,CASSLGAVQETQYF
TRBJ2-1,many,TRBV5-1,NA,TGCGCCAGCAGCTTTGGACGCTCGAGCTCCTACAATGAGCAGTTCTTC,CASSFGRSSSYNEQFF
TRBJ1-4,few,TRBV27,NA,TGTGCCAGCAGTTTATCGGACTCCGGTTTCGAAAAACTGTTTTTT,CASSLSDSGFEKLFF
TRBJ1-5,NA,TRBV19,NA,TGTGCCAGTAGTATAGTGGCCCAGCCCCAGCATTTT,CASSIVAQPQHF
TRBJ2-7,few,TRBV7-2,NA,TGTGCCAGCAGCTTAGCGCTGGGGTCCGGTCGCGAGCAGTACTTC,CASSLALGSGREQYF
TRBJ1-6,NA,TRBV5-1,TRBD1,TGCGCCAGCAGCCCAGGACAGGGGTCTGTTTTTGTCGGACCCCTCCACTTT,CASSPGQGSVFVGPLHF
TRBJ2-3,NA,TRBV5-1,NA,TGCGCCAGCAGCCCAGGAGGCCGGGGAGATACGCAGTATTTT,CASSPGGRGDTQYF
TRBJ1-2,NA,TRBV5-4,TRBD1,TGTGCCAGCAGCTTGGGACAGGGCTGGGACTATGGCTACACCTTC,CASSLGQGWDYGYTF
TRBJ2-3,few,TRBV10-3,NA,TGTGCCATCAGTGAGTCCGCCGGTCCTAGCAGCACAGATACGCAGTATTTT,CAISESAGPSSTDTQYF
TRBJ1-1,many,TRBV9,NA,TGTGCCAGCAGCGTATCGGGGCGGATGAACACTGAAGCTTTCTTT,CASSVSGRMNTEAFF
TRBJ2-5,few,TRBV20-1,NA,TGCAGTGCCCCGGGGCGCAGGTACGGGCAAGAGACCCAGTACTTC,CSAPGRRYGQETQYF
TRBJ2-2,few,TRBV7-9,NA,TGTGCCAGCAGCGGGGACGGACTGAACACCGGGGAGCTGTTTTTT,CASSGDGLNTGELFF
TRBJ2-7,NA,TRBV5-1,NA,TGCGCCAGCAGCTTGGAATGGGTGGGTTTGGACGAGCAGTACTTC,CASSLEWVGLDEQYF
TRBJ1-5,many,TRBV5-1,TRBD1,TGCGCCAGCAGCAGGACAGGGGAAAACGGTCAGCCCCAGCATTTT,CASSRTGENGQPQHF
TRBJ1-1,few,TRBV20-1,TRBD1,TGCAGTGCTAGAGGACAGGGGGGTAAGGCTGAAGCTTTCTTT,CSARGQGGKAEAFF
TRBJ2-1,NA,TRBV7-9,NA,TGTGCCAGCAGTTTCACTCGTGAGGGGAATGAGCAGTTCTTC,CASSFTREGNEQFF
TRBJ2-3,NA,TRBV7-8,NA,TGTGCCAGCAGCCCGTTCTTTAGGGATACGCAGTATTTT,CASSPFFRDTQYF
TRBJ2-3,NA,TRBV5-5,NA,TGTGCCAGCAGATGGACGGAAGATGGAGATACGCAGTATTTT,CASRWTEDGDTQYF
TRBJ2-7,NA,TRBV20-1,TRBD2,TGCAGTGCTAACCCCTCCGGGGCTAGCGGGAGACCCTACGAGCAGTACTTC,CSANPSGASGRPYEQYF
TRBJ1-5,many,TRBV29-1,TRBD1,TGCAGCGTAGAAGCCGGGACAGGCAATCAGCCCCAGCATTTT,CSVEAGTGNQPQHF
TRBJ2-1,many,TRBV11-2,NA,TGTGCCAGCAGCTTAGTCGTAAATGAGCAGTTCTTC,CASSLVVNEQFF
TRBJ2-5,many,TRBV12-3/TRBV12-4,NA,TGTGCCAGCAGTTGGACCCTAGAAATGAGCCAGTACTTC,CASSWTLEMSQYF
TRBJ2-7,few,TRBV5-6,TRBD1,TGTGCCAGCAGCTTGAAGGGGGCAGTTAAGTACTTC,CASSLKGAVKYF
TRBJ2-1,few,TRBV20-1,TRBD2,TGCAGTGCTAGGACCGCCGGGACTAGCGGGTTGGCTTACAATGAGCAGTTCTTC,CSARTAGTSGLAYNEQFF
TRBJ1-2,few,TRBV25-1,NA,TGTGCCAGCAGTGATTACGGGGGTCGTGGCTACACCTTC,CASSDYGGRGYTF
TRBJ1-4,few,TRBV10-3,NA,TGTGCCATCAGTGAGGGGGTGTCTAATGAAAAACTGTTTTTT,CAISEGVSNEKLFF
TRBJ2-7,NA,TRBV21-1,NA,TGTGCCAGCAGTGGGGGGGGGAGCTCCTACGAGCAGTACTTC,CASSGGGSSYEQYF
TRBJ2-1,few,TRBV5-1,TRBD2,TGCGCCAGCAGCTTGGCCCTTGGCGGGAGTGGGCATGAGCAGTTCTTC,CASSLALGGSGHEQFF
TRBJ2-1,many,TRBV11-2,NA,TGTGCCAGCAGCCGATTTAGCGGCAAAGCATACAATGAGCAGTTCTTC,CASSRFSGKAYNEQFF
TRBJ1-3,few,TRBV7-6,NA,TGTGCCAGCAGCTTAGCCGGGTCCTCTGGAAACACCATATATTTT,CASSLAGSSGNTIYF
TRBJ1-2,NA,TRBV20-1,NA,TGCAGTGCTCCGGCTGGGCTTGGGGGTGGCTACACCTTC,CSAPAGLGGGYTF
TRBJ2-1,few,TRBV20-1,TRBD2,TGCAGTGCTAGTACTAGCGGGGGAACCAATGAGCAGTTCTTC,CSASTSGGTNEQFF
TRBJ1-1,few,TRBV5-1,NA,TGCGCCAGCAGCCCTGGTAGCAGGGGCGATGAAGCTTTCTTT,CASSPGSRGDEAFF
TRBJ1-2,few,TRBV6-2/TRBV6-3,NA,TGTGCCAGCAGTTACGACGACGACCCGAGAGGCTACACCTTC,CASSYDDDPRGYTF
TRBJ2-5,NA,TRBV15,TRBD2,TGTGCCACCAGCAGTGGACTAGCGGGCCAAGAGACCCAGTACTTC,CATSSGLAGQETQYF
TRBJ2-3,NA,TRBV20-1,TRBD2,TGCAGTGCTAGAGGTAGCGGGAGTGCAGATACGCAGTATTTT,CSARGSGSADTQYF
TRBJ2-5,many,TRBV15,NA,TGTGCCACCAGCCCAGGAGACAGCCTTTACTTC,CATSPGDSLYF
TRBJ1-2,few,TRBV25-1,TRBD1,TGTGCCAGCAGTGAAGCAGGGGGTGATAGCTATGGCTACACCTTC,CASSEAGGDSYGYTF
TRBJ2-3,few,TRBV7-2,NA,TGTGCCAGCAACCGACCGTTGGGGCAGGGGCCCACAGATACGCAGTATTTT,CASNRPLGQGPTDTQYF
TRBJ1-5,many,TRBV9,NA,TGTGCCAGCAGCGGGACGGATAATCAGCCCCAGCATTTT,CASSGTDNQPQHF
TRBJ2-6,many,TRBV12-3/TRBV12-4,TRBD1,TGTGCCAGCAGTTGGACAGGGGGTAGCTCTGGGGCCAACGTCCTGACTTTC,CASSWTGGSSGANVLTF
TRBJ1-1,NA,TRBV10-3,TRBD1,TGTGCCATCAGTGAAACAGGGGATTACACTGAAGCTTTCTTT,CAISETGDYTEAFF
TRBJ2-1,NA,TRBV12-3/TRBV12-4,NA,TGTGCCAGCAGGCACCAGGGGTTCGATGAGCAGTTCTTC,CASRHQGFDEQFF
TRBJ1-1,NA,TRBV6-6,NA,TGTGCCAGCAGGCAGGAAACTGAAGCTTTCTTT,CASRQETEAFF
TRBJ2-1,few,TRBV7-2,TRBD2,TGTGCCAGCAGCTCTCTCTATGGGACTAGGTTTAATGAGCAGTTCTTC,CASSSLYGTRFNEQFF
TRBJ1-1,NA,TRBV28,NA,TGTGCCAGCAGCTCATACGGACGAGGCACTGAAGCTTTCTTT,CASSSYGRGTEAFF
TRBJ2-3,few,TRBV7-2,TRBD1,TGTGCCAGCAGCTTAGGCTTCGGACAGGGGATTTCCACAGATACGCAGTATTTT,CASSLGFGQGISTDTQYF
TRBJ1-2,NA,TRBV5-6,TRBD1,TGTGCCAGCAACCTCGGGACAGCAAACTATGGCTACACCTTC,CASNLGTANYGYTF
TRBJ2-1,few,TRBV29-1,NA,TGCAGCGTTGTGGGGGCTAGCTCCTACAATGAGCAGTTCTTC,CSVVGASSYNEQFF
TRBJ2-1,many,TRBV10-3,NA,TGTGCCATCAGTGAGTGGGGGGATGAGCAGTTCTTC,CAISEWGDEQFF
TRBJ2-1,few,TRBV3-1,NA,TGTGCCAGCAGCCGTTCTGACCTCTACAATGAGCAGTTCTTC,CASSRSDLYNEQFF
TRBJ2-4,many,TRBV5-5,TRBD2,TGTGCCAGCAGCTTGTTAGCGGGAGTTGGCAAAAACATTCAGTACTTC,CASSLLAGVGKNIQYF
TRBJ1-1,NA,TRBV20-1,NA,TGCAGTGTGGTGCCCGGGACGGGGAACACTGAAGCTTTCTTT,CSVVPGTGNTEAFF
TRBJ2-3,few,TRBV4-1,TRBD2,TGCGCCAGCAGCCAAGAAAAGGGAATGGGACTAGCATACAGCACAGATACGCAGTATTTT,CASSQEKGMGLAYSTDTQYF